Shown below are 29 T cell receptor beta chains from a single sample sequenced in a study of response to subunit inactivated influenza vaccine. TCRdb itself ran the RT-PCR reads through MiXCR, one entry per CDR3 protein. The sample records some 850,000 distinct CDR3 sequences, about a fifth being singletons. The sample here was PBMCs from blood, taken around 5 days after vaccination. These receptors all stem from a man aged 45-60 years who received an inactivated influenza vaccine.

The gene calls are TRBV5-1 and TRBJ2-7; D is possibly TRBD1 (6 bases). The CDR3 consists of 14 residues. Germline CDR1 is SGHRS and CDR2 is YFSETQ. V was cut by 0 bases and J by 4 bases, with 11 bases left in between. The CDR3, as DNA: TGCGCCAGCAGCTTGGATACAGGGCTATACGAGCAGTACTTC. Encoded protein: CASSLDTGLYEQYF. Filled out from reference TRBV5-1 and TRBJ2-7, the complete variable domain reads KAGVTQTPRYLIKTRGQQVTLSCSPISGHRSVSWYQQTPGQGLQFLFEYFSETQRNKGNFPGRFSGRQFSNSRSEMNVSTLELGDSALYLCASSLDTGLYEQYFGPGTRLTVT.

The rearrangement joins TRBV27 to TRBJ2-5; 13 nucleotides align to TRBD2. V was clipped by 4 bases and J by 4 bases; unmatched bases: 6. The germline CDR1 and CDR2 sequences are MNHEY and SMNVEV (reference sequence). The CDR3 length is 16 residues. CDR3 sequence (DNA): TGTGCCAGCAGTTCCAGACTAGCGGGGGGAGCAGAGACCCAGTACTTC. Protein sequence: CASSSRLAGGAETQYF.

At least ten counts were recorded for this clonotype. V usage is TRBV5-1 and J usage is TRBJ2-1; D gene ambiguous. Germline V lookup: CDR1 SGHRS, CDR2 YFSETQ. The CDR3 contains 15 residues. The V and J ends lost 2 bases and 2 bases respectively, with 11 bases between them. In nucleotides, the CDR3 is TGCGCCAGCAGCTTCCAAAGCGTTACCTACAATGAGCAGTTCTTC. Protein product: CASSFQSVTYNEQFF. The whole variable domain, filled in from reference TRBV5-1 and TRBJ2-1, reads KAGVTQTPRYLIKTRGQQVTLSCSPISGHRSVSWYQQTPGQGLQFLFEYFSETQRNKGNFPGRFSGRQFSNSRSEMNVSTLELGDSALYLCASSFQSVTYNEQFFGPGTRLTVL.

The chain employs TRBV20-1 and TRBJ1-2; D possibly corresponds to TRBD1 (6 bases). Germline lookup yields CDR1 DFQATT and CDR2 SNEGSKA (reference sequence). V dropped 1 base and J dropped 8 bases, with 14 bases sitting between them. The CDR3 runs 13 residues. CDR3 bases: TGCAGTGCTAGAGTAATACAGGGCTTGGGCTACACCTTC. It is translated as CSARVIQGLGYTF.

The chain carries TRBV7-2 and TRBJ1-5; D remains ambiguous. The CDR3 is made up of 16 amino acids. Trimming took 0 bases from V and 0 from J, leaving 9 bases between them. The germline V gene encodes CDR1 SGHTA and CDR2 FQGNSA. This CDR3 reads CASSLASSNSNQPQHF. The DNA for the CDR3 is TGTGCCAGCAGCTTAGCTTCCAGTAATAGCAATCAGCCCCAGCATTTT.

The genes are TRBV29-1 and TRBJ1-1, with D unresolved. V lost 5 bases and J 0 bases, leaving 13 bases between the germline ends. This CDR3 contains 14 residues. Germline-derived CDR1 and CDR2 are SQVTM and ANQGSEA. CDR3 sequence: CSVTGKRLNTEAFF. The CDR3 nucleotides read TGCAGCGTTACTGGGAAGCGCCTGAACACTGAAGCTTTCTTT.

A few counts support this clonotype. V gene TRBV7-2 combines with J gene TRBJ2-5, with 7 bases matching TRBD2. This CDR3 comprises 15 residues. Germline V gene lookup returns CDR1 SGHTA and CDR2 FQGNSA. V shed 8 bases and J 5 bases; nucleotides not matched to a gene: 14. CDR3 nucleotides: TGTGCCAGCGCAACAACGAGCGGGATCGGGGAGACCCAGTACTTC. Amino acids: CASATTSGIGETQYF.

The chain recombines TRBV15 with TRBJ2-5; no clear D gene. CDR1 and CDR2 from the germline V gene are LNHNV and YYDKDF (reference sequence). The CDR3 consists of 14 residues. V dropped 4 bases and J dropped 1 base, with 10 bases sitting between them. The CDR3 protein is CATSIGPSQETQYF. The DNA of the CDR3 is TGTGCCACCAGCATAGGACCGTCCCAAGAGACCCAGTACTTC.

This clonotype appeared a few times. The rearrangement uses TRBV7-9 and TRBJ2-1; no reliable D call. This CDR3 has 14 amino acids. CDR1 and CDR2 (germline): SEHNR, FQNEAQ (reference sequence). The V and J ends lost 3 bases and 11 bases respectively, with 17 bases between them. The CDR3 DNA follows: TGTGCCAGCAGCTTTTCTACCAGTCCAATGAAGCAGTTCTTC. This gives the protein CASSFSTSPMKQFF.

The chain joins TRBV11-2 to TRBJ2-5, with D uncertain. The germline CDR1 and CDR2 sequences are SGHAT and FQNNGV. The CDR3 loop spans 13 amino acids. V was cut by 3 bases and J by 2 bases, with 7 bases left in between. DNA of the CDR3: TGTGCCAGCAGCTTGTGGAGTCAAGAGACCCAGTACTTC. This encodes CASSLWSQETQYF.

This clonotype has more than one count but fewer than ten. The CDR3 region has the DNA TGTGCCAGCAGTCAACTAGCGGGGGAACAAGAGACCCAGTACTTC. Encoded protein: CASSQLAGEQETQYF. The chain carries TRBV2 and TRBJ2-5, with 11 bases lining up with TRBD2. This CDR3 is 15 amino acids long. Germline loops: CDR1 SNHLY, CDR2 FYNNEI. The junction had 4 bases not matched to a gene; V was cut back by 5 bases and J by 2 bases.

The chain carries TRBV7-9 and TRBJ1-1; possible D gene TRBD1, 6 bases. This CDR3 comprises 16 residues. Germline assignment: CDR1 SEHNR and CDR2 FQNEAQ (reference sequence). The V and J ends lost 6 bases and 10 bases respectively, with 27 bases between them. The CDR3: CASSPPGRGGAFGAFF. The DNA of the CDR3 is TGTGCCAGCAGTCCCCCGGGGAGAGGGGGGGCTTTCGGAGCTTTCTTT.

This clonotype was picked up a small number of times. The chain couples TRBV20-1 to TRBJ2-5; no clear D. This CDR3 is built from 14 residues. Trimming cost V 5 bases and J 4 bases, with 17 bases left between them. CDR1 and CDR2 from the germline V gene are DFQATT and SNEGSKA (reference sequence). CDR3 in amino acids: CSAAGFRSAETQYF. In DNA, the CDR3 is TGCAGTGCTGCTGGGTTTCGGTCGGCAGAGACCCAGTACTTC.

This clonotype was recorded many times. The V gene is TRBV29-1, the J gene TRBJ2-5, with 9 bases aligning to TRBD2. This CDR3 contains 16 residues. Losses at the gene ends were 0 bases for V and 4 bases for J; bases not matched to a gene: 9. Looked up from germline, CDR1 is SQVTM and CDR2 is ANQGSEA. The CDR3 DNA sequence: TGCAGCGTTGAAGAGGTGTATGAGACTAGCGGAGAGACCCAGTACTTC. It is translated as CSVEEVYETSGETQYF.

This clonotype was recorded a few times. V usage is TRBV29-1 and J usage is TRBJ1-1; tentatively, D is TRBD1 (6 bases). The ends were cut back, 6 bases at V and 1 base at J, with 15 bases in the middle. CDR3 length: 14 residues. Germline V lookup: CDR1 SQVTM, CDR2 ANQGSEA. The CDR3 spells CSVGAGFPNTEAFF. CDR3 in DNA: TGCAGCGTGGGGGCCGGATTCCCGAACACTGAAGCTTTCTTT.

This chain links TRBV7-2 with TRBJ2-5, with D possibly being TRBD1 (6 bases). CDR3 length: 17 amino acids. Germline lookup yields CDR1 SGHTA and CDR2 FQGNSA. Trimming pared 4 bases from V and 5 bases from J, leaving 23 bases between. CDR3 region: CASSYIGGWGNLETQYF. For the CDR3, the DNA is TGTGCCAGCAGCTATATAGGGGGATGGGGTAACTTGGAGACCCAGTACTTC.

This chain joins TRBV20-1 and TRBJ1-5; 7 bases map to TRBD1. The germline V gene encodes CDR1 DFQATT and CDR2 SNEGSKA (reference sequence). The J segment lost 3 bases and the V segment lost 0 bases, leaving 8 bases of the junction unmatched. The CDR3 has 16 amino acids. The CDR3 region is CSARDMDRTANQPQHF. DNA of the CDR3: TGCAGTGCTAGAGATATGGACAGGACCGCCAATCAGCCCCAGCATTTT.

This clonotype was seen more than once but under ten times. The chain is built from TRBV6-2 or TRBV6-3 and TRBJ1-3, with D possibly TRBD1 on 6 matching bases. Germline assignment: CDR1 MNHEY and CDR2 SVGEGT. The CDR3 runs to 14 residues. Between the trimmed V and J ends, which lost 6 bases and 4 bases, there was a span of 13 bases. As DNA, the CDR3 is TGTGCCAGCAGAACCCGACAGGCGGGAAACACCATATATTTT. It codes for CASRTRQAGNTIYF.

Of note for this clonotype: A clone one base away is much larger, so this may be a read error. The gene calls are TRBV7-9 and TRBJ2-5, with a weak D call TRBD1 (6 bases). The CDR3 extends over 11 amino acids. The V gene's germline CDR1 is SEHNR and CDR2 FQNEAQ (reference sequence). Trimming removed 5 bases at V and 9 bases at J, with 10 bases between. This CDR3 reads CASSPQGPQYF. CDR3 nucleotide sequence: TGTGCCAGCAGCCCCCAGGGGCCCCAGTACTTC. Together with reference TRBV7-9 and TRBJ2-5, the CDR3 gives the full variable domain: DTGVSQNPRHKITKRGQNVTFRCDPISEHNRLYWYRQTLGQGPEFLTYFQNEAQLEKSRLLSDRFSAERPKGSFSTLEIQRTEQGDSAMYLCASSPQGPQYFGPGTRLLVL.

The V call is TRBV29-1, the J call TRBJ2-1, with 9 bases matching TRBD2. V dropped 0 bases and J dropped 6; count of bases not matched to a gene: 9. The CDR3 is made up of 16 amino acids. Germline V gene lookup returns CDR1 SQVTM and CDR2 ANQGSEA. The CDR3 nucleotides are TGCAGCGTTGAAGACCCGGGACTAGCTGCTGTCAATGAGCAGTTCTTC. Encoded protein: CSVEDPGLAAVNEQFF.

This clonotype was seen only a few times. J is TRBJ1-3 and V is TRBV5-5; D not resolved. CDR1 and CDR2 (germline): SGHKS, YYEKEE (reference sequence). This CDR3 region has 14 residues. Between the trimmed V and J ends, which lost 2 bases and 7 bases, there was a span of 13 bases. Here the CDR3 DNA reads TGTGCCAGCAGCTTCCGACCCACGGGGAACACCATATATTTT. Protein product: CASSFRPTGNTIYF.

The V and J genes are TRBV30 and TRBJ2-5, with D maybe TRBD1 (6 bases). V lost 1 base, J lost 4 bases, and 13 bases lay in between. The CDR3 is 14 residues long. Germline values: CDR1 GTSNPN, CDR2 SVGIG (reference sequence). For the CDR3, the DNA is TGTGCCTGGAGTGGAGGGGGTCTTACAGAGACCCAGTACTTC. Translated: CAWSGGGLTETQYF. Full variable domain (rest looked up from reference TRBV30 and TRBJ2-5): SQTIHQWPATLVQPVGSPLSLECTVEGTSNPNLYWYRQAAGRGLQLLFYSVGIGQISSEVPQNLSASRPQDRQFILSSKKLLLSDSGFYLCAWSGGGLTETQYFGPGTRLLVL.

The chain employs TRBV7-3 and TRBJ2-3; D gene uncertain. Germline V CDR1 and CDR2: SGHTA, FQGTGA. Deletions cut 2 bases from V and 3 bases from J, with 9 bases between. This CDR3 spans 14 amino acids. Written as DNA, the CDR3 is TGTGCCAGCAGCTTACCGATGTATACAGATACGCAGTATTTT. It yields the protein CASSLPMYTDTQYF.

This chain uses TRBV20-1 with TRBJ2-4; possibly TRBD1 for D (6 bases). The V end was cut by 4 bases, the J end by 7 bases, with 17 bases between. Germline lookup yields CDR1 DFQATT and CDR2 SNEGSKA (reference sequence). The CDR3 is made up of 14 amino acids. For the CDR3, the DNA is TGCAGTGCTAAGCGAGGGGGATTAGTTAACATTCAGTACTTC. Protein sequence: CSAKRGGLVNIQYF.

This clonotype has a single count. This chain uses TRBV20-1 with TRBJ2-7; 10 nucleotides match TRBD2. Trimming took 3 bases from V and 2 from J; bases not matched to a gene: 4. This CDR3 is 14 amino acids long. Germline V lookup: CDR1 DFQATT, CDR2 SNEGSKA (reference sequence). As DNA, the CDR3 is TGCAGTGCTAGCCCAGCGGGGGGGCCCTACGAGCAGTACTTC. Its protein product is CSASPAGGPYEQYF.

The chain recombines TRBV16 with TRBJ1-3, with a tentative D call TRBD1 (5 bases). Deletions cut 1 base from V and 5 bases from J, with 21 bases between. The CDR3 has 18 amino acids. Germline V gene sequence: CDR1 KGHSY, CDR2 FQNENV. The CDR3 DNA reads TGTGCCAGCAGCCAATTTCTCGGGGCACGGCTGCATCGAAACACCATATATTTT. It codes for CASSQFLGARLHRNTIYF.

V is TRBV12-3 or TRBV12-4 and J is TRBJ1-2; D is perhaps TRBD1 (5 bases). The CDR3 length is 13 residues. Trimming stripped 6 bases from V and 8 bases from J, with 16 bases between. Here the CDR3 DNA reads TGTGCCAGCAGCAGCGGGACGCTTGGGGGCTACACCTTC. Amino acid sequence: CASSSGTLGGYTF.

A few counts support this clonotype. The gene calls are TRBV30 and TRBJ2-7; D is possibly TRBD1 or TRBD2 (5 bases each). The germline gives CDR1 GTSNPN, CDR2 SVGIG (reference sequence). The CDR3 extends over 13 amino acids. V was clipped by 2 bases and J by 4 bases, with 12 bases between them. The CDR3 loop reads CAWSSGAIYEQYF. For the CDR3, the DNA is TGTGCCTGGAGTTCCGGGGCTATTTACGAGCAGTACTTC. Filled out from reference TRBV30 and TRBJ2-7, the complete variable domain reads SQTIHQWPATLVQPVGSPLSLECTVEGTSNPNLYWYRQAAGRGLQLLFYSVGIGQISSEVPQNLSASRPQDRQFILSSKKLLLSDSGFYLCAWSSGAIYEQYFGPGTRLTVT.

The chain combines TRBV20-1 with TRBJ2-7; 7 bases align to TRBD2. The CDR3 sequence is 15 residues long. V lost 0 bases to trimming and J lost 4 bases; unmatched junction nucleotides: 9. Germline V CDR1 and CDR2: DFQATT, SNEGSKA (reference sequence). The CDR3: CSARDYGGGPYEQYF. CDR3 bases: TGCAGTGCTAGAGATTACGGGGGAGGGCCTTACGAGCAGTACTTC.